This is a list of T cell receptor beta chains from one sample in a study of T-cell reconstitution after alpha-beta-depleted transplantation in children. TCRdb re-derived calls from the PCR reads in MiXCR, one entry per CDR3 protein. The table lists roughly 100,000 distinct CDR3 sequences, about 5.6% of them singletons. Here the sequenced sample was PBMCs, mostly from graft donor cells, taken 60 days after TCRalphabeta/CD19-depleted stem cell transplant. These receptor sequences come from a female patient aged 2-10 years who had a stem cell transplant for Fanconi anemia, so the T cells may come from the graft donor. Each CDR3 is given with its conserved first and last residue. A D gene is named only where the DNA matches it firmly. Clone size appears in some rows only: once, few, many, or a class for an expanded clone.

TGTGCCAGCTCGCGACAGGGGGAAAAACTGTTTTTT | CASSRQGEKLFF | TRBJ1-4 | TRBV18 | TRBD1 | many | 12
TGCGCCAGCAGCTTGGTTAGGGTAGGAGAGACCCAGTACTTC | CASSLVRVGETQYF | TRBJ2-5 | TRBV5-1 | - | - | 14
TGCGCCAGCAGCTTGACACTGGGACTAGCGAACACCGGGGAGCTGTTTTTT | CASSLTLGLANTGELFF | TRBJ2-2 | TRBV5-1 | TRBD2 | many | 17
TGTGCCAGCAGTGAATGGGTGCTAGCGGATCAAGAGACCCAGTACTTC | CASSEWVLADQETQYF | TRBJ2-5 | TRBV2 | TRBD2 | few | 16
TGTGCCAGCAGTTTTCTTTCCTCGTACGAGCAGTACTTC | CASSFLSSYEQYF | TRBJ2-7 | TRBV12-3/TRBV12-4 | - | many | 13
TGTGCCAGCAGTTTAGGAGGTGCGGGGGCGGATACGCAGTATTTT | CASSLGGAGADTQYF | TRBJ2-3 | TRBV28 | - | many | 15
TGTGCCAGCAGCCAAGACATTCTGGCGGGAGGGTTTGAGACCCAGTACTTC | CASSQDILAGGFETQYF | TRBJ2-5 | TRBV3-1 | TRBD2 | - | 17
TGCGCCAGCAGCTCGGGGGGTTTAAACACAGATACGCAGTATTTT | CASSSGGLNTDTQYF | TRBJ2-3 | TRBV5-1 | TRBD2 | - | 15
TGTGCCAGCAGCTTAGACAGGGGGTACTACGAGCAGTACTTC | CASSLDRGYYEQYF | TRBJ2-7 | TRBV11-2 | TRBD1 | few | 14
TGCAGCGTGGGACCTGGTAACACTGAAGCTTTCTTT | CSVGPGNTEAFF | TRBJ1-1 | TRBV29-1 | - | many | 12
TGTGCCAGCTCACCGACCGTCAACTTGGGCTCCTACGAGCAGTACTTC | CASSPTVNLGSYEQYF | TRBJ2-7 | TRBV18 | - | few | 16
TGTGCCAGCGCGCCCCAGGGGGCGGGAAACACCATATATTTT | CASAPQGAGNTIYF | TRBJ1-3 | TRBV10-3 | TRBD1 | - | 14
TGTGCCAGCAGCCAAGGAGAAGGGCGGGAGGGTACAGATACGCAGTATTTT | CASSQGEGREGTDTQYF | TRBJ2-3 | TRBV3-1 | TRBD2 | many | 17
TGTGCCAGCAGTGGGGCAGGGGGCTACGAGCAGTACTTC | CASSGAGGYEQYF | TRBJ2-7 | TRBV6-6 | TRBD1 | many | 13
TGTGCCAGCAGTTTCAGGAGGAGCAATCAGCCCCAGCATTTT | CASSFRRSNQPQHF | TRBJ1-5 | TRBV28 | - | few | 14
TGTGCCAGCAGTGAGGGGGGGAACTCGGAGACCCAGTACTTC | CASSEGGNSETQYF | TRBJ2-5 | TRBV6-4 | TRBD2 | few | 14
TGTGCCAGCAGCTTCAGGCCCGGGGGGAACACTGAAGCTTTCTTT | CASSFRPGGNTEAFF | TRBJ1-1 | TRBV7-9 | - | few | 15
TGCAGTGCTACTCGGAGCGGAACCTACGAGCAGTACTTC | CSATRSGTYEQYF | TRBJ2-7 | TRBV20-1 | - | - | 13
TGCGCCAGCAGCCAAGATATGGGTGATGAGCAGTTCTTC | CASSQDMGDEQFF | TRBJ2-1 | TRBV4-1 | - | many | 13
TGTGCCAGCGAACTGAGCTCTGGGGCCAACGTCCTGACTTTC | CASELSSGANVLTF | TRBJ2-6 | TRBV7-9 | - | - | 14
TGTGCCAGCAGCTTAAGAATGAGAGCGGGGGGGCGTCTCTTAGAGACCCAGTACTTC | CASSLRMRAGGRLLETQYF | TRBJ2-5 | TRBV11-2 | TRBD2 | - | 19
TGCAGTGCTCCAGGCCGCGGTACCTACGAGCAGTACTTC | CSAPGRGTYEQYF | TRBJ2-7 | TRBV20-1 | - | few | 13
TGTGCCAGCAGTTTAAAGGGGGCCCTTAACTATGGCTACACCTTC | CASSLKGALNYGYTF | TRBJ1-2 | TRBV12-3/TRBV12-4 | TRBD1 | - | 15
TGTGCCAGCAGTTTACAGGGCTATTTCACAGATACGCAGTATTTT | CASSLQGYFTDTQYF | TRBJ2-3 | TRBV27 | - | many | 15
TGTGCCAGCACCCTGTGGGGACTAGCGGGACCTAGTGGGCAGTTCTTC | CASTLWGLAGPSGQFF | TRBJ2-1 | TRBV28 | TRBD2 | many | 16
TGTGCCAGCAGCTTAATGGGAACAGTACGTTCACCCCTCCACTTT | CASSLMGTVRSPLHF | TRBJ1-6 | TRBV7-8 | - | few | 15
TGCGCCAGCAGCTTGGGACTAGCGGGAGGCGAGCAGTTCTTC | CASSLGLAGGEQFF | TRBJ2-1 | TRBV5-1 | TRBD2 | - | 14
TGTGCCTGGAGTGTACTAAAAGGGACTTACACAGATACGCAGTATTTT | CAWSVLKGTYTDTQYF | TRBJ2-3 | TRBV30 | - | many | 16
TGCGCCAGCAGCTTGGTTGCGGGCTCCCCTGTTGAGCAGTACTTC | CASSLVAGSPVEQYF | TRBJ2-7 | TRBV5-1 | - | few | 15
TGTGCCAGCCCTGGAAATTACCTTTTTGGACACACCGACTATGGCTACACCTTC | CASPGNYLFGHTDYGYTF | TRBJ1-2 | TRBV6-1 | - | few | 18
TGTGCCAGCAGCCTTCCGGGACAGGGATTCTACGAGCAGTACTTC | CASSLPGQGFYEQYF | TRBJ2-7 | TRBV4-2 | TRBD1 | - | 15
TGTGCCAGCAGCGTTCCGGGACTAAGGCAGTATTTT | CASSVPGLRQYF | TRBJ2-3 | TRBV9 | TRBD2 | many | 12
TGTGCCAGCGGTACTCCCTGGGGTTTC | CASGTPWGF | TRBJ1-2 | TRBV6-6 | - | - | 9
TGCGCCAGCACCGAGGGACTCCCGGGCCATGGCTACACCTTC | CASTEGLPGHGYTF | TRBJ1-2 | TRBV5-1 | - | few | 14
TGTGCCAGCAGCTTGGAGGTTTTGGGCCTTCTTGGAAACACCATATATTTT | CASSLEVLGLLGNTIYF | TRBJ1-3 | TRBV5-4 | - | many | 17
TGCGCCAGCAGCTTGGAGGCCAGGGGAAGGAGCGGGGGGGAGCTGTTTTTT | CASSLEARGRSGGELFF | TRBJ2-2 | TRBV5-1 | - | few | 17
TGTGCCAGCACCCACGGGAGGGCGGGGGAGGATACGCAGTATTTT | CASTHGRAGEDTQYF | TRBJ2-3 | TRBV12-3/TRBV12-4 | TRBD2 | - | 15
TGTGCCAGCAGCAAGGGACAGGAGAACACTGAAGCTTTCTTT | CASSKGQENTEAFF | TRBJ1-1 | TRBV12-3/TRBV12-4 | TRBD1 | - | 14
TGCAGCGTTGGGCTGGGGCACACAGATACGCAGTATTTT | CSVGLGHTDTQYF | TRBJ2-3 | TRBV29-1 | - | many | 13
TGTGCCAGCAGCCACAGGGAAGGTACGCAGTATTTT | CASSHREGTQYF | TRBJ2-3 | TRBV3-1 | - | many | 12
TGCAGTGCTCCGTGGGCCGCTTCTGAAGCTTTCTTT | CSAPWAASEAFF | TRBJ1-1 | TRBV20-1 | - | few | 12
TGTGCCTGGAGTTTATGGGGAAGCGAGACCCAGTACTTC | CAWSLWGSETQYF | TRBJ2-5 | TRBV30 | - | few | 13
TGCGCCAGCAGCTTGGTTTCGGGGACCTACGAGCAGTACTTC | CASSLVSGTYEQYF | TRBJ2-7 | TRBV5-1 | - | many | 14
TGTGCCAGCAGCTTATCGAGGGGCACCGGGGAGCTGTTTTTT | CASSLSRGTGELFF | TRBJ2-2 | TRBV7-2 | - | many | 14
TGTGCCAGCAGTTACCTAGCGGGGTTGGAGCAGTACTTC | CASSYLAGLEQYF | TRBJ2-7 | TRBV12-3/TRBV12-4 | TRBD2 | many | 13
TGTGCCAGCGAGACAGGGGGCCCCTCTTCGCCCCAGCATTTT | CASETGGPSSPQHF | TRBJ1-5 | TRBV2 | TRBD1 | - | 14
TGTGCCAGCAGTCCCACAGGGGACACCGGGGAGCTGTTTTTT | CASSPTGDTGELFF | TRBJ2-2 | TRBV2 | TRBD1 | many | 14
TGCAGTGCCCAGACAGGGCCCACACCCGCTTTTTACTCTGGGGCCAACGTCCTGACTTTC | CSAQTGPTPAFYSGANVLTF | TRBJ2-6 | TRBV20-1 | TRBD1 | many | 20
TGTGCCAGCAGTAAGAGGACAGGGGGATGGGGTCAGCTGTTTTTT | CASSKRTGGWGQLFF | TRBJ2-2 | TRBV2 | TRBD1 | many | 15
TGCGCCAGCAGCTTGACGGGGACAGATTACGAGCAGTACTTC | CASSLTGTDYEQYF | TRBJ2-7 | TRBV5-1 | TRBD1 | - | 14
TGTGCCAGCAGCGCCGGGACTAGCGACATTCAGTACTTC | CASSAGTSDIQYF | TRBJ2-4 | TRBV5-5 | TRBD2 | - | 13
TGCGCCAGCAGCTCGGGACAGAACTCTGGGGCCAACGTCCTGACTTTC | CASSSGQNSGANVLTF | TRBJ2-6 | TRBV5-1 | TRBD1 | few | 16
TGTGCCAGCAGCAGGGCGAACACTGAAGCTTTCTTT | CASSRANTEAFF | TRBJ1-1 | TRBV6-1 | - | many | 12